Listed here are 27 T cell receptor beta chains from one sample, sequenced in a study of T cells after yellow fever vaccination. TCRdb analysed the 5' RACE reads with MiXCR anew, one entry per CDR3 protein. The table includes roughly 520,000 distinct CDR3 sequences, 21% detected once. Source: PBMCs, taken roughly 20 days after the first yellow fever vaccination. These receptors all come from a man younger than 30 who received the YFV17D yellow fever vaccine.

This clonotype came up a few times. The chain has TRBV4-3 and TRBJ2-3, with 9 positions matching TRBD1. Germline values: CDR1 LGHNA, CDR2 YSLEER. The CDR3 consists of 15 residues. The V gene end was trimmed by 1 base and the J gene end by 4 bases; junction bases not matched to a gene: 3. The CDR3 protein is CASSQANRGPDTQYF. The DNA for the CDR3 is TGCGCCAGCAGCCAAGCTAACAGGGGGCCAGATACGCAGTATTTT.

Only a few counts were recorded for this clonotype. The genes are TRBV7-6 and TRBJ2-2, with D perhaps given as TRBD1 or TRBD2 (5 bases each). Germline V gives CDR1 SGHVS, CDR2 FNYEAQ. The CDR3 has 15 amino acids. The V and J ends lost 4 bases and 4 bases respectively, with 13 bases between them. Here the CDR3 reads CASSYQGGGTGELFF. The CDR3 DNA reads as TGTGCCAGCAGCTATCAGGGTGGGGGCACCGGGGAGCTGTTTTTT.

Remarks on this clonotype: A much larger clone sits a single nucleotide away, making a read error possible. The chain joins TRBV6-5 to TRBJ1-2; D remains ambiguous. The CDR3 covers 11 residues. Per the germline V gene, CDR1 is MNHEY and CDR2 is SVGAGI. Trimming stripped 6 bases from V and 4 bases from J, with 6 bases between. For the CDR3, the DNA is TGTGCCAGCAGGGCCGCCTATGGCTACACCTTC. Its translation: CASRAAYGYTF.

In this sample, this clonotype turned up a few times. The CDR3 spells CASKNNAGQGVTVYGYTF. CDR3 DNA: TGTGCCAGCAAAAACAACGCCGGCCAGGGAGTAACAGTCTATGGCTACACCTTC. V is TRBV4-2 and J is TRBJ1-2; tentatively, D is TRBD1 (5 bases). This CDR3 has 18 amino acids. V lost 7 bases to trimming and J lost 4 bases, with 28 bases between them. Germline assignment: CDR1 LGHNA and CDR2 YNFKEQ.

This clonotype was counted many times. The chain joins TRBV5-1 to TRBJ1-3, with D possibly being TRBD1 (6 bases). With 4 bases removed from V and 0 bases from J, the gap between germline ends came to 14 bases. The CDR3 spans 16 residues. Germline CDR1 SGHRS, CDR2 YFSETQ. CDR3 in amino acids: CASSPDSSTSGNTIYF. Here the CDR3 DNA reads TGCGCCAGCAGCCCGGACAGTTCCACCTCTGGAAACACCATATATTTT. The entire variable domain, with the rest obtained from reference TRBV5-1 and TRBJ1-3, is as follows: KAGVTQTPRYLIKTRGQQVTLSCSPISGHRSVSWYQQTPGQGLQFLFEYFSETQRNKGNFPGRFSGRQFSNSRSEMNVSTLELGDSALYLCASSPDSSTSGNTIYFGEGSWLTVV.

The chain joins TRBV20-1 to TRBJ2-3; 16 bases are a match to TRBD2. Germline CDR1 and CDR2: DFQATT and SNEGSKA (reference sequence). The CDR3 has 16 amino acids. V lost 4 bases and J lost 6; bases outside the gene matches: 7. CDR3 coding DNA: TGCAGTGCTACCGGGACTAGCGGGGGGGCTCCGGATACGCAGTATTTT. This translates into CSATGTSGGAPDTQYF.

This clonotype was seen a handful of times. This sequence joins TRBV7-2 and TRBJ2-2; D perhaps matches TRBD1 (5 bases). Germline values: CDR1 SGHTA, CDR2 FQGNSA. This CDR3 has 12 amino acids. Trimming removed 8 bases at V and 5 bases at J, with 9 bases between. CDR3 sequence reads: CASLSGTGELFF. The DNA of the CDR3 is TGTGCCAGCTTGTCAGGGACCGGGGAGCTGTTTTTT.

This rearrangement joins TRBV5-1 to TRBJ2-5, with TRBD2 identical over 9 bases. CDR1 is SGHRS, CDR2 YFSETQ, per germline. The CDR3 is 17 residues long. Losses at the gene ends were 0 bases for V and 0 bases for J; bases not matched to a gene: 6. The DNA of the CDR3 is TGCGCCAGCAGCTTGGGGGCGACTAGCGGCAACCAAGAGACCCAGTACTTC. Residues: CASSLGATSGNQETQYF.

This clonotype has just a few counts. The chain recombines TRBV29-1 with TRBJ2-7; no clear D. The V gene lost 4 bases and the J gene lost 3 bases, with 7 bases spanning the gap. Germline loops: CDR1 SQVTM, CDR2 ANQGSEA. The CDR3 length is 11 residues. The CDR3 coding sequence is TGCAGCGTTGGGGAATACTACGAGCAGTACGTC. As protein: CSVGEYYEQYV.

This clonotype has only a few counts. The chain has TRBV20-1 and TRBJ1-2; 9 bases fit TRBD1. Unmatched junction bases numbered 4, after V lost 1 base and J lost 4 bases. The germline gives CDR1 DFQATT, CDR2 SNEGSKA (reference sequence). The CDR3 consists of 14 residues. CDR3 in DNA: TGCAGTGCTAGAGTTACAGGGGGCGGCTATGGCTACACCTTC. This translates into CSARVTGGGYGYTF.

This clonotype appeared a few times. The rearrangement joins TRBV4-2 to TRBJ2-2, with TRBD2 matching over 7 bases. J was trimmed by 3 bases and V by 1 base; bases with no gene match: 11. Per germline, CDR1 LGHNA and CDR2 YNFKEQ. CDR3 length: 18 amino acids. CDR3 nucleotide sequence: TGTGCCAGCAGCCAAGCAGTGGGTAGCGGGTTGTACACCGGGGAGCTGTTTTTT. Protein sequence: CASSQAVGSGLYTGELFF.

This clonotype was picked up many times. The gene calls are TRBV6-5 and TRBJ2-2; D remains ambiguous. The germline CDR1 and CDR2 sequences are MNHEY and SVGAGI. Trimming removed 2 bases at V and 0 bases at J, with 4 bases between. The CDR3 is 14 residues long. CDR3 sequence reads: CASSYPTNTGELFF. CDR3 coding DNA: TGTGCCAGCAGTTACCCGACGAACACCGGGGAGCTGTTTTTT.

This clonotype was found a few times. One base away lies a much larger clone, so this may be a sequencing read error. This chain uses TRBV5-1 with TRBJ1-2, with D tentatively TRBD1 (5 bases). The CDR3 runs to 13 residues. V was cut by 0 bases and J by 3 bases, with 6 bases left in between. CDR1 is SGHRS and CDR2 is YFSETQ in the germline V gene. CDR3 sequence reads: CASSLAQDYGYTF. The CDR3 DNA is TGCGCCAGCAGCTTGGCACAGGACTATGGCTACACCTTC.

The gene calls are TRBV20-1 and TRBJ1-1, with D hard to call. Between the trimmed V and J ends, which lost 3 bases and 6 bases, there was a span of 14 bases. CDR1 and CDR2 from the germline V gene are DFQATT and SNEGSKA (reference sequence). CDR3 length equals 13 residues. DNA for the CDR3: TGCAGTGCTAGGTATCGGGCTAACGCTGAAGCTTTCTTT. Translating it yields CSARYRANAEAFF.

The V gene is TRBV20-1, the J gene TRBJ2-7; D unresolved. The CDR3 consists of 13 residues. In germline, CDR1 is DFQATT, CDR2 SNEGSKA (reference sequence). V was trimmed by 3 bases and J by 2 bases, leaving 11 bases between them. The DNA for the CDR3 is TGCAGTGCTAGTGCGGATCTAACCTACGAGCAGTACTTC. It translates to CSASADLTYEQYF.

This clonotype was detected only a few times. The chain joins TRBV12-3 or TRBV12-4 to TRBJ1-1; no clear D. The CDR3 loop spans 12 amino acids. Trimming took off 5 bases at V and 5 bases at J, with 9 bases between the two ends. The DNA of the CDR3 is TGTGCCAGCAGTAAGCGGCGAACTGAAGCTTTCTTT. This codes for CASSKRRTEAFF.

The chain recombines TRBV4-2 with TRBJ2-3, with 14 bases that match TRBD2. Germline V lookup: CDR1 LGHNA, CDR2 YNFKEQ. The CDR3 covers 18 residues. Trimming removed 4 bases from V and 2 bases from J; junction bases left unmatched: 8. The CDR3 loop is CASSPPGTSGGSTDTQYF. For the CDR3, the DNA is TGTGCCAGCAGCCCTCCCGGGACTAGCGGGGGCTCCACAGATACGCAGTATTTT.

This chain links TRBV6-5 with TRBJ1-1; D remains unclear. V dropped 0 bases and J dropped 6 bases, with 8 bases sitting between them. CDR3 length equals 13 residues. The germline CDR1 and CDR2 sequences are MNHEY and SVGAGI. In DNA form, the CDR3 reads TGTGCCAGCAGTTACTCGAGGGAGGCTGAAGCTTTCTTT. Translating it yields CASSYSREAEAFF.

This clonotype appeared a few times. An end of the junction differs from the germline gene, which may be a read error. This chain links TRBV20-1 with TRBJ1-6; D gene uncertain. CDR3 length: 11 residues. In germline, CDR1 is DFQATT, CDR2 SNEGSKA (reference sequence). The CDR3 sequence: CSARDNSPLHF. The CDR3 coding sequence is TGCAGTGCTAGAGATAACTCACCCCTCCACTTT.

This chain's CDR3 is CASSWTGGSDEQFF. The CDR3 nucleotides read TGTGCCAGCAGCTGGACAGGGGGGTCGGATGAGCAGTTCTTC. This chain joins TRBV5-4 and TRBJ2-1, with 10 bases fitting TRBD1. CDR3 length equals 14 residues. Looked up from germline, CDR1 is SGHNT and CDR2 is YYREEE (reference sequence). J gave up 8 bases and V 3 bases, and 5 bases lay outside the gene matches. The full variable domain, in which reference TRBV5-4 and TRBJ2-1 provide the parts outside the CDR3, is ETGVTQSPTHLIKTRGQQVTLRCSSQSGHNTVSWYQQALGQGPQFIFQYYREEENGRGNFPPRFSGLQFPNYSSELNVNALELDDSALYLCASSWTGGSDEQFFGPGTRLTVL.

This clonotype was picked up a small number of times. The genes are TRBV7-8 and TRBJ2-2; D possibly corresponds to TRBD2 (6 bases). Per the germline V gene, CDR1 is SGHVS and CDR2 is FQNEAQ. V lost 2 bases and J 1 base, leaving 8 bases between the germline ends. The CDR3 length is 15 residues. The CDR3 region is CASSLWGENTGELFF. As DNA, the CDR3 is TGTGCCAGCAGCTTATGGGGGGAGAACACCGGGGAGCTGTTTTTT.

The chain uses TRBV15 and TRBJ1-4; D gene uncertain. Trimming stripped 1 base from V and 8 bases from J, with 11 bases between. CDR3 length: 14 residues. The germline V gene has CDR1 LNHNV and CDR2 YYDKDF (reference sequence). CDR3 amino acids: CATSRAGLGEKLFF. DNA of the CDR3: TGTGCCACCAGCAGAGCTGGGCTGGGAGAAAAACTGTTTTTT. Full variable domain (missing parts from reference TRBV15 and TRBJ1-4): DAMVIQNPRYQVTQFGKPVTLSCSQTLNHNVMYWYQQKSSQAPKLLFHYYDKDFNNEADTPDNFQSRRPNTSFCFLDIRSPGLGDTAMYLCATSRAGLGEKLFFGSGTQLSVL.

This clonotype was observed a handful of times. The rearrangement links TRBV20-1 to TRBJ2-4, with D perhaps assigned TRBD1 or TRBD2 (5 bases each). This CDR3 has 17 residues. Germline V gives CDR1 DFQATT, CDR2 SNEGSKA (reference sequence). V was clipped by 6 bases and J by 0 bases, with 21 bases between them. The DNA of the CDR3 is TGCAGTGCCTACGACAGCCGAGGGTCCCTAGCCAAAAACATTCAGTACTTC. Protein product: CSAYDSRGSLAKNIQYF.

This clonotype was seen more than once but under ten times. The chain combines TRBV12-3 or TRBV12-4 with TRBJ2-3, with 10 bases matching TRBD2. Unmatched junction bases numbered 8, after V lost 6 bases and J lost 5 bases. CDR3 length: 15 residues. The CDR3 coding sequence is TGTGCCAGCAGCAACCAGGGACTAGCGCGAGATACGCAGTATTTT. Its translation is CASSNQGLARDTQYF.

This clonotype was recorded a few times. J is TRBJ1-5 and V is TRBV27; a possible D gene is TRBD1 (6 bases). This CDR3 has 17 residues. V was cut by 2 bases and J by 3 bases, with 17 bases left in between. Germline-derived CDR1 and CDR2 are MNHEY and SMNVEV (reference sequence). As DNA, the CDR3 is TGTGCCAGCAGTTTAATGTGGGCAGGGGAAACCAATCAGCCCCAGCATTTT. This sequence encodes CASSLMWAGETNQPQHF.

V and J are TRBV11-2 and TRBJ1-1; tentatively, D is TRBD1 (5 bases). Germline lookup yields CDR1 SGHAT and CDR2 FQNNGV. The V gene lost 2 bases and the J gene lost 4 bases, with 14 bases spanning the gap. CDR3 size: 15 residues. DNA for the CDR3: TGTGCCAGCAGCTTAAATCGGGGCACCGCCACTGAAGCTTTCTTT. This codes for CASSLNRGTATEAFF.

This clonotype has a handful of counts. The V and J genes are TRBV12-3 or TRBV12-4 and TRBJ1-5, with 7 bases lining up with TRBD1. CDR3 length equals 14 residues. The trim removed 3 bases at V and 5 bases at J, leaving 4 bases unmatched. The CDR3: CASSFTGTDQPQHF. CDR3 sequence (DNA): TGTGCCAGCAGTTTCACCGGGACAGATCAGCCCCAGCATTTT.